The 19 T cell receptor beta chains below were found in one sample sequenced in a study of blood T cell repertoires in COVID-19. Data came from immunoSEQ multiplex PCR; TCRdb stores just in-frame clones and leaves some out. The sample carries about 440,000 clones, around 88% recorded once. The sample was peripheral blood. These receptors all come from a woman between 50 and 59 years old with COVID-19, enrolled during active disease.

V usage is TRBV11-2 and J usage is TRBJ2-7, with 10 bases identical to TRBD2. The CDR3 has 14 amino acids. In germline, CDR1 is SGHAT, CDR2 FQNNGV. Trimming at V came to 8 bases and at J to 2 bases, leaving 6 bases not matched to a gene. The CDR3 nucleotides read TGTGCCAGCGGGTTGAGCGGGGGGGCCTACGAGCAGTACTTC. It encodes CASGLSGGAYEQYF.

CDR3 sequence: CASSADAGDTDTQYF. Written as DNA, the CDR3 is TGTGCCTCCTCGGCGGACGCGGGGGACACAGATACGCAGTATTTT. The chain joins TRBV24-1 to TRBJ2-3; 7 nucleotides match TRBD2. Germline V gene sequence: CDR1 KGHDR, CDR2 SFDVKD. Unmatched junction bases numbered 13, after V lost 12 bases and J lost 2 bases. This CDR3 comprises 15 residues.

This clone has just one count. The CDR3 nucleotides are TGTGCCAGCAGTCACTTTACTAGCGGGGGCACAGATACGCAGTATTTT. Translating it yields CASSHFTSGGTDTQYF. This chain uses TRBV6-6 with TRBJ2-3; 10 bases are shared with TRBD2. Germline V gene lookup returns CDR1 MNHNY and CDR2 SVGAGI (reference sequence). The CDR3 covers 16 residues. Trimming cost V 5 bases and J 1 base; bases outside gene matches: 6.

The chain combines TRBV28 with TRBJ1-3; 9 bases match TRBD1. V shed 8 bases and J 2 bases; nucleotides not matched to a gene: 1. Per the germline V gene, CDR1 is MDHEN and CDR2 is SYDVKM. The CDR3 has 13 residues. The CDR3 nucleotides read TGTGCCAGCGGGACAGGGACTGGAAACACCATATATTTT. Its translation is CASGTGTGNTIYF.

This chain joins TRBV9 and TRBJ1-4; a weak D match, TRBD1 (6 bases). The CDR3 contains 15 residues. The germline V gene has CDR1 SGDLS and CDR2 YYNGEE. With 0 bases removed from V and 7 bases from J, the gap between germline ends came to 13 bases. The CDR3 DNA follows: TGTGCCAGCAGCGTAGAGGGGGGGCTGGCTGAAAAACTGTTTTTT. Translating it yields CASSVEGGLAEKLFF.

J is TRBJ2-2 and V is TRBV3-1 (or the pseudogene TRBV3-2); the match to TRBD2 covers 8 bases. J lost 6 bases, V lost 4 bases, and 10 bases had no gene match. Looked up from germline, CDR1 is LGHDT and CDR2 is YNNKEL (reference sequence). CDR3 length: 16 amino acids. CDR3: CASSPSPQAGAGELFF. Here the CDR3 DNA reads TGTGCCAGCAGCCCTTCCCCCCAAGCGGGGGCCGGGGAGCTGTTTTTT.

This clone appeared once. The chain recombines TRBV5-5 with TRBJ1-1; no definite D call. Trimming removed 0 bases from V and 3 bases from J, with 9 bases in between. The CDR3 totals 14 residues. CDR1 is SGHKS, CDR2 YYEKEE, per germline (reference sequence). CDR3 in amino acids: CASSLGQAHTEAFF. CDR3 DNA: TGTGCCAGCAGCTTGGGTCAGGCTCACACTGAAGCTTTCTTT. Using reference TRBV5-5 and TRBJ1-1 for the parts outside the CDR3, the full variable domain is DAGVTQSPTHLIKTRGQQVTLRCSPISGHKSVSWYQQVLGQGPQFIFQYYEKEERGRGNFPDRFSARQFPNYSSELNVNALLLGDSALYLCASSLGQAHTEAFFGQGTRLTVV.

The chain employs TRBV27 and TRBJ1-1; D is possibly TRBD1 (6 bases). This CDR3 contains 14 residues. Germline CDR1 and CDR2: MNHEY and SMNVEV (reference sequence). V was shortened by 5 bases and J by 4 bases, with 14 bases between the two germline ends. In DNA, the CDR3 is TGTGCCAGCAGTGTCAACAGGGTCGCCACTGAAGCTTTCTTT. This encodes CASSVNRVATEAFF.

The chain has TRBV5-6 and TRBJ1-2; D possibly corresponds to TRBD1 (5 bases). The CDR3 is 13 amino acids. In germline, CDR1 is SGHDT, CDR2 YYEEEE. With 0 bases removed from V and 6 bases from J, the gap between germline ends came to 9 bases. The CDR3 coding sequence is TGTGCCAGCAGCTTGGTGGGGGGGGATGGCTACACCTTC. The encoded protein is CASSLVGGDGYTF. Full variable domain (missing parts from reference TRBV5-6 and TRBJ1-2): DAGVTQSPTHLIKTRGQQVTLRCSPKSGHDTVSWYQQALGQGPQFIFQYYEEEERQRGNFPDRFSGHQFPNYSSELNVNALLLGDSALYLCASSLVGGDGYTFGSGTRLTVV.

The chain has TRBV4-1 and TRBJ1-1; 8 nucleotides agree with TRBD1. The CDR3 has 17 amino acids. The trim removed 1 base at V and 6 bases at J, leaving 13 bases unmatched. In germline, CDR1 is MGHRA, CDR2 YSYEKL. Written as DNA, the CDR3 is TGCGCCAGCAGCCAAGGGTCATGGCGACAGGGGAAGGCTGAAGCTTTCTTT. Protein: CASSQGSWRQGKAEAFF.

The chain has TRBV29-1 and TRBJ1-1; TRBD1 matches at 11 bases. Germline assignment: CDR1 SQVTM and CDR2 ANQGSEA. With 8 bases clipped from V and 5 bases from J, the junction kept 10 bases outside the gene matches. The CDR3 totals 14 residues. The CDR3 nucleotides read TGCAGCCTTTACTCGGACAGGGGGCAAACTGAAGCTTTCTTT. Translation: CSLYSDRGQTEAFF. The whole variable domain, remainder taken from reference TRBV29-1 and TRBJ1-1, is SAVISQKPSRDICQRGTSLTIQCQVDSQVTMMFWYRQQPGQSLTLIATANQGSEATYESGFVIDKFPISRPNLTFSTLTVSNMSPEDSSIYLCSLYSDRGQTEAFFGQGTRLTVV.

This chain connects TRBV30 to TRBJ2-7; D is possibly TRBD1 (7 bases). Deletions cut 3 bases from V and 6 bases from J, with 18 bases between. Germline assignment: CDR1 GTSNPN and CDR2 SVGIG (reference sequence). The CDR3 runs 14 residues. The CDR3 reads CAWSRGGGGREQYF. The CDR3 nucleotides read TGTGCCTGGAGCCGTGGAGGGGGCGGTCGCGAGCAGTACTTC.

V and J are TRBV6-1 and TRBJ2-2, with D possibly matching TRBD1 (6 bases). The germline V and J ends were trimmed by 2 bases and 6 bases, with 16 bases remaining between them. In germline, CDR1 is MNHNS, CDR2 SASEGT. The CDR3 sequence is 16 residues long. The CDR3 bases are TGTGCCAGCAGTGAATTCGCCAGGGGTATCGCCGGGGAGCTGTTTTTT. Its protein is CASSEFARGIAGELFF.

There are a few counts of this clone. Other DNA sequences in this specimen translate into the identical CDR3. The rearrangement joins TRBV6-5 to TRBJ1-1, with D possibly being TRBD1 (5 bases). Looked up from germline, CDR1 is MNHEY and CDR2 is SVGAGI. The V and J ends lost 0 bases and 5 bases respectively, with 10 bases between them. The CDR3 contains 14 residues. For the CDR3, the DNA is TGTGCCAGCAGTTACTCGGGGGGAGGGACTGAAGCTTTCTTT. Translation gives CASSYSGGGTEAFF.

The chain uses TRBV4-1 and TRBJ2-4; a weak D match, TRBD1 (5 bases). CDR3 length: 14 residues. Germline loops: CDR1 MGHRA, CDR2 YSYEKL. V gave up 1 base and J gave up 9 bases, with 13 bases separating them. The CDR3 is CASSQGGGRLIQYF. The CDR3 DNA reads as TGCGCCAGCAGCCAAGGGGGCGGCCGGCTCATTCAGTACTTC.

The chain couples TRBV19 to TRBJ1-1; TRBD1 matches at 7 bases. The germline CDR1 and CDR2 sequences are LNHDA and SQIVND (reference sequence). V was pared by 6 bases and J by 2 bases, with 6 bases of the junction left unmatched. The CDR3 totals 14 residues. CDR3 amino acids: CASREDRVNTEAFF. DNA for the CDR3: TGTGCCAGTAGGGAAGACAGGGTAAACACTGAAGCTTTCTTT.

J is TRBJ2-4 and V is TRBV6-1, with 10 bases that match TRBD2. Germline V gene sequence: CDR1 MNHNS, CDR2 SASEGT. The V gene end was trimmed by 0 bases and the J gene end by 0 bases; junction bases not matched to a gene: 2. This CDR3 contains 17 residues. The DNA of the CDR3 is TGTGCCAGCAGTGAAGCCGGGACTAGCGTAGCCAAAAACATTCAGTACTTC. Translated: CASSEAGTSVAKNIQYF.

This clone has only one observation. The CDR3 loop is CASSSTGGPSYEQYF. CDR3 DNA sequence: TGTGCCAGCAGTTCGACAGGGGGCCCCTCCTACGAGCAGTACTTC. The V gene is TRBV6-5, the J gene TRBJ2-7, with 10 nucleotides matching TRBD1. The germline gives CDR1 MNHEY, CDR2 SVGAGI. CDR3 length: 15 amino acids. V lost 4 bases to trimming and J lost 0 bases; unmatched junction nucleotides: 3.

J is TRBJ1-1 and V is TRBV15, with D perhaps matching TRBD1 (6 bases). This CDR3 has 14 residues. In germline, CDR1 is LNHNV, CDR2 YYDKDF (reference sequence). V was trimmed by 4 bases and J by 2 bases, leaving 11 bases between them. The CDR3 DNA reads TGTGCCACCAGCAAGGACAGATCCAACACTGAAGCTTTCTTT. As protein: CATSKDRSNTEAFF.